This entry describes one T cell receptor (beta chain). TCRdb's table, derived via immunoSEQ multiplex PCR, lists solely in-frame clones and lacks some. The sample gives 400,000 to 550,000 clones, around 90% of which show up once; approximately 2% is in the top ten. The CDR3 has 17 residues. Trimming shortened V by 4 bases and J by 9 bases, and 27 bases separated the two germline ends. The germline gives CDR1 LGHDT, CDR2 YNNKEL (reference sequence). The data derive from a study of blood T cell repertoires in COVID-19. This chain joins TRBV3-1 (or the pseudogene TRBV3-2) and TRBJ2-5, with D possibly TRBD1 on 7 matching bases. The receptor's source is a woman aged 18-29 years with acute COVID-19. Input material: PBMCs or T cells enriched from blood (not recorded which). This CDR3 is CASSRSPPTRQGEAQYF. The CDR3 coding sequence is TGTGCCAGCAGCCGATCACCACCCACGCGGCAGGGGGAGGCCCAGTACTTC.